The subject of this entry is one T cell receptor (beta chain). The record originates from a study of blood T cells in healthy people across ages. J gave up 6 bases and V 8 bases, and 13 bases lay outside the gene matches. The CDR3 spans 15 residues. Germline CDR1 MNHEY, CDR2 SVGAGI. A second PCR of 7 to 11 cycles used a sample-barcoded 5' primer and a J-beta primer mix. TCRdb independently ran MiXCR on the 5' RACE reads; one entry per CDR3 protein. The sample lists about 1,600,000 distinct CDR3 sequences, 35% to 45% occurring once. The TCR sequence derives from a woman between 18 and 29 years old in good health. Material: blood. This chain connects TRBV6-5 to TRBJ1-2; TRBD1 aligns across 9 bases. CDR3 loop: CASRIFDRGVDGYTF. The CDR3 DNA is TGTGCCAGCCGGATTTTCGACAGGGGGGTTGATGGCTACACCTTC.